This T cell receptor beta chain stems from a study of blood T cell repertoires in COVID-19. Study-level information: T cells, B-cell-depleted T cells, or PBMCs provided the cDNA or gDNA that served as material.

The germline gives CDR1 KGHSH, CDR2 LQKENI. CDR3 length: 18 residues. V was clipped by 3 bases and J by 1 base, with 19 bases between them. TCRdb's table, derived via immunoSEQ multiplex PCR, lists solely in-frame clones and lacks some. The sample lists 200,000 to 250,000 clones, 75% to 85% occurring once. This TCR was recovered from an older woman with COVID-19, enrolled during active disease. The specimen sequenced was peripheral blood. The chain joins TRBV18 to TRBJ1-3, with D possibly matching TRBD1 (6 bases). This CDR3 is CASSPSQPAGASGNTIYF. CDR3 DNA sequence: TGTGCCAGCTCACCTTCACAACCCGCAGGGGCGTCTGGAAACACCATATATTTT. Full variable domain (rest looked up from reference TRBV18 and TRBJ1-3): NAGVMQNPRHLVRRRGQEARLRCSPMKGHSHVYWYRQLPEEGLKFMVYLQKENIIDESGMPKERFSAEFPKEGPSILRIQQVVRGDSAAYFCASSPSQPAGASGNTIYFGEGSWLTVV.